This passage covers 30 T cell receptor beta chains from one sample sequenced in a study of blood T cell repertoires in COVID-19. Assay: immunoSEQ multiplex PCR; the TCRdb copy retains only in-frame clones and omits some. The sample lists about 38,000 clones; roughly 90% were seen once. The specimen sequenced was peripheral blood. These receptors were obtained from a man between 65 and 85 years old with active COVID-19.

As DNA, the CDR3 is TGTGCCAGCAGCCAAGGACAGCTGAGCTCTGGAAACACCATATATTTT. Translating gives CASSQGQLSSGNTIYF. The genes are TRBV11-3 and TRBJ1-3, with D possibly being TRBD1 (6 bases). Between the trimmed V and J ends, which lost 5 bases and 0 bases, there was a span of 14 bases. There are 16 residues in the CDR3. Germline V gene sequence: CDR1 SGHNT, CDR2 YENEEA.

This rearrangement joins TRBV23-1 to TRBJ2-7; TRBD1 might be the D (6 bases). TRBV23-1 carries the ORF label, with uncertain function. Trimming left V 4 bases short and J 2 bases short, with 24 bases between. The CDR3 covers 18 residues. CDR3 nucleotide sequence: TGCGCCAGCAGTCGCAACTCGACTCCCGGGACAACAACCTACGAGCAGTACTTC. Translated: CASSRNSTPGTTTYEQYF.

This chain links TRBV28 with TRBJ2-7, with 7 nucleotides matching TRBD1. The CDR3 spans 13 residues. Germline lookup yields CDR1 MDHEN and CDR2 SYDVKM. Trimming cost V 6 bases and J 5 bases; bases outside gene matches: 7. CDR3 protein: CASSPRGRDEQYF. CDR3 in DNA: TGTGCCAGCAGCCCTAGGGGGCGAGACGAGCAGTACTTC.

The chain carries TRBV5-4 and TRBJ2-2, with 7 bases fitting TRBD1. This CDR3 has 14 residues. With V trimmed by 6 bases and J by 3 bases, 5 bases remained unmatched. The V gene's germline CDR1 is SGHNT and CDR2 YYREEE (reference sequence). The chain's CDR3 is CASTPGTDTGELFF. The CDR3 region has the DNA TGTGCCAGCACGCCGGGGACAGACACCGGGGAGCTGTTTTTT.

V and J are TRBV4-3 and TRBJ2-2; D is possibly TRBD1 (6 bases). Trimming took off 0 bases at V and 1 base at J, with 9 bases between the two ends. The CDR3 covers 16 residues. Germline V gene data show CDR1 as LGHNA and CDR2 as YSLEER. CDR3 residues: CASSQESRGNTGELFF. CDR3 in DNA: TGCGCCAGCAGCCAAGAGTCCAGGGGGAACACCGGGGAGCTGTTTTTT.

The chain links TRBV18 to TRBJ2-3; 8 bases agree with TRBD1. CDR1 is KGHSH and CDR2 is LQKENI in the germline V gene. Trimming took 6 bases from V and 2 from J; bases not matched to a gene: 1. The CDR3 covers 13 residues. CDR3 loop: CASSRGPTDTQYF. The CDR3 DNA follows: TGTGCCAGCTCCAGGGGGCCCACAGATACGCAGTATTTT.

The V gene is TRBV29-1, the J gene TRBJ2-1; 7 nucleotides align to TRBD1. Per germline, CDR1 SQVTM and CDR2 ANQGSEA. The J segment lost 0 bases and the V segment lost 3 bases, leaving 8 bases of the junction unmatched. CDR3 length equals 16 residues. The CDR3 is CSVDGQGVSSYNEQFF. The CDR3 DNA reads TGCAGCGTTGACGGGCAGGGGGTTAGCTCCTACAATGAGCAGTTCTTC.

The CDR3 region is CASSYSARDGYTF. The CDR3 region has the DNA TGTGCCAGCAGTTACTCTGCGAGGGATGGCTACACCTTC. This chain uses TRBV6-5 with TRBJ1-2; D is unclear. CDR1 and CDR2 from the germline V gene are MNHEY and SVGAGI. The CDR3 extends over 13 amino acids. Trimming left V 0 bases short and J 6 bases short, with 8 bases between.

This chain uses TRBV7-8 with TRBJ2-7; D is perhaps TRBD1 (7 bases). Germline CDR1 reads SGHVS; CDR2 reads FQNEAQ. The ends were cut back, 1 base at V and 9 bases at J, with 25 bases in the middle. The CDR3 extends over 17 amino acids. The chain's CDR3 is CASSLGRRDRSPAGQYF. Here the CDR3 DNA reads TGTGCCAGCAGCTTAGGGAGGCGGGACAGATCCCCGGCGGGGCAGTACTTC.

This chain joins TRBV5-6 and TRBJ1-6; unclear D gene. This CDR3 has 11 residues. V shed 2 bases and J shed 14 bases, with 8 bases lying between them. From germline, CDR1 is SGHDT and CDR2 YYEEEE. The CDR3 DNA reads TGTGCCAGCAGCTTCAGAGGCACCCTCCACTTT. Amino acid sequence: CASSFRGTLHF.

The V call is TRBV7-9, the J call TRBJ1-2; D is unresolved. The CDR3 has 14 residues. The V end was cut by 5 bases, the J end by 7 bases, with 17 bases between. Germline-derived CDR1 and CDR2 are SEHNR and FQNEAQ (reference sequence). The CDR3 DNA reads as TGTGCCAGCAGCCCCGAGCGACGGATTAGTGGCTACACCTTC. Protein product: CASSPERRISGYTF. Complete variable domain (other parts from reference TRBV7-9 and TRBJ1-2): DTGVSQNPRHKITKRGQNVTFRCDPISEHNRLYWYRQTLGQGPEFLTYFQNEAQLEKSRLLSDRFSAERPKGSFSTLEIQRTEQGDSAMYLCASSPERRISGYTFGSGTRLTVV.

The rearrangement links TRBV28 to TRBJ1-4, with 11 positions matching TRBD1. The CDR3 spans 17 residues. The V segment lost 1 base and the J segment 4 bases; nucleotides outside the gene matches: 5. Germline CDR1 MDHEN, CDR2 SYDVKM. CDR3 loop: CASSLSGQGVYNEKLFF. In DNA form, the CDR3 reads TGTGCCAGCAGTTTATCGGGACAGGGGGTATATAATGAAAAACTGTTTTTT.

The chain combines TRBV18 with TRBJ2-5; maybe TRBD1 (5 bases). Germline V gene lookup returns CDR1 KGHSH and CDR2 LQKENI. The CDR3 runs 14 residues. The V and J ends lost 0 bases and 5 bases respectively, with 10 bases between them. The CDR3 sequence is CASSPPGRAETQYF. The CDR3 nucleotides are TGTGCCAGCTCACCACCCGGCAGGGCGGAGACCCAGTACTTC.

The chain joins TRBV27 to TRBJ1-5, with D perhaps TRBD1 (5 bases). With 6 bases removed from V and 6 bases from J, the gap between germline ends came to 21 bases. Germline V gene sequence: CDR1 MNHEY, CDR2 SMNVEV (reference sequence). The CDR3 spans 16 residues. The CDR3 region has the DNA TGTGCCAGCAGGCCAGAGGCGGGAGGGGTGGGTCAGCCCCAGCATTTT. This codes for CASRPEAGGVGQPQHF.

Written as DNA, the CDR3 is TGTGCCAGCAGCATAACAGGGGGCTCACCCCTCCACTTT. Translating it yields CASSITGGSPLHF. V gene TRBV7-2 combines with J gene TRBJ1-6; TRBD1 aligns across 9 bases. Trimming at V came to 5 bases and at J to 10 bases, leaving 3 bases not matched to a gene. This CDR3 comprises 13 residues. From germline, CDR1 is SGHTA and CDR2 FQGNSA.

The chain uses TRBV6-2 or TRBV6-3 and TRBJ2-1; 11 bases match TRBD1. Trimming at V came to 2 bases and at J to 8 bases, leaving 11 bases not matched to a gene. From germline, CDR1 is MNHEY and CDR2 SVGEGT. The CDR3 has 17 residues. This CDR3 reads CASSYGFGTGGRDEQFF. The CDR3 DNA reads TGTGCCAGCAGTTACGGGTTCGGGACAGGGGGGCGGGATGAGCAGTTCTTC.

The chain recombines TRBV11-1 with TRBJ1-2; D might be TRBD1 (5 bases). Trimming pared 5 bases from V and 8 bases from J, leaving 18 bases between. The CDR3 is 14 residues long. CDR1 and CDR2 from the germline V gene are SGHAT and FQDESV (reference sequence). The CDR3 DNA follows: TGTGCCAGCAGCCCCGAGCCAGGGTGGCGAGGCTACACCTTC. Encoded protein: CASSPEPGWRGYTF. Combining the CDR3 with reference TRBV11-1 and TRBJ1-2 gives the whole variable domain EAEVAQSPRYKITEKSQAVAFWCDPISGHATLYWYRQILGQGPELLVQFQDESVVDDSQLPKDRFSAERLKGVDSTLKIQPAELGDSAMYLCASSPEPGWRGYTFGSGTRLTVV.

This CDR3 reads CASIDGGLGGNTQYF. CDR3 nucleotides: TGTGCCAGTATCGATGGGGGTCTGGGGGGAAATACGCAGTATTTT. The V call is TRBV19, the J call TRBJ2-3, with a tentative D call TRBD2 (6 bases). There are 15 residues in the CDR3. Trimming took off 7 bases at V and 7 bases at J, with 21 bases between the two ends. The germline V gene has CDR1 LNHDA and CDR2 SQIVND (reference sequence).

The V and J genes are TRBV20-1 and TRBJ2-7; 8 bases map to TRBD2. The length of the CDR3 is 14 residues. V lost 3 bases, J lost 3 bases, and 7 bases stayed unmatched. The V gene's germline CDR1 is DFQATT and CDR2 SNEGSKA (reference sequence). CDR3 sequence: CSASPSGGNYEQYF. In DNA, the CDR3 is TGCAGTGCTAGTCCGAGCGGGGGTAACTACGAGCAGTACTTC.

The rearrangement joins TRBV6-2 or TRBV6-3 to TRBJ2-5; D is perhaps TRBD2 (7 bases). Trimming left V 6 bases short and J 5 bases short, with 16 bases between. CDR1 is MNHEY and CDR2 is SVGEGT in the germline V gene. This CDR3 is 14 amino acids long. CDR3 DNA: TGTGCCAGCAGCCTTTTCGGGGGGCGGGAGACCCAGTACTTC. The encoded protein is CASSLFGGRETQYF.

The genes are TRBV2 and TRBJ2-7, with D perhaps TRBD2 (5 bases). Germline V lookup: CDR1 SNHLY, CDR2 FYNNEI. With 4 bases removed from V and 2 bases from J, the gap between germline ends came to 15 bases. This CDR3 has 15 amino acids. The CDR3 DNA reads TGTGCCAGCAGTGTCGAAGCGGTCAGCCCCTACGAGCAGTACTTC. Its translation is CASSVEAVSPYEQYF.

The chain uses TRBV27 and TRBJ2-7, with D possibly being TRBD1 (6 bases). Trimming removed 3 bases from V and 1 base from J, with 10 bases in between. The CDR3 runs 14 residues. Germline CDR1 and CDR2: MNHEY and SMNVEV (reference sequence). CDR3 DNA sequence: TGTGCCAGCAGTTTGACAGGTCATTCCTACGAGCAGTACTTC. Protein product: CASSLTGHSYEQYF.

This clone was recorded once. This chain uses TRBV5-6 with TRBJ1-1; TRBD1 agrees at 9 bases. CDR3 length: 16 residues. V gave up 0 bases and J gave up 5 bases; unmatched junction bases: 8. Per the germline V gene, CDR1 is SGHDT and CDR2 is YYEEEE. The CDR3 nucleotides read TGTGCCAGCAGCTTGGGGCCCCCGACAGGGGGAACTGAAGCTTTCTTT. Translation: CASSLGPPTGGTEAFF. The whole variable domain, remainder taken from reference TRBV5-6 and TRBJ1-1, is DAGVTQSPTHLIKTRGQQVTLRCSPKSGHDTVSWYQQALGQGPQFIFQYYEEEERQRGNFPDRFSGHQFPNYSSELNVNALLLGDSALYLCASSLGPPTGGTEAFFGQGTRLTVV.

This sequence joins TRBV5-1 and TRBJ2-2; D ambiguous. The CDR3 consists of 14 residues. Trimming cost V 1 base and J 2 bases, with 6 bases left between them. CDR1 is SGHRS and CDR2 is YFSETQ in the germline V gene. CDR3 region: CASSLTANTGELFF. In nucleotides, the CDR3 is TGCGCCAGCAGCTTGACAGCAAACACCGGGGAGCTGTTTTTT.

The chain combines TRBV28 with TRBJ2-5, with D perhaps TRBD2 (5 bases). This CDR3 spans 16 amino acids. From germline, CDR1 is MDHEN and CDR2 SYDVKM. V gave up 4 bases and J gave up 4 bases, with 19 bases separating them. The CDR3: CASSSATRIEGETQYF. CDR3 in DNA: TGTGCCAGCAGTTCAGCAACTAGGATAGAGGGAGAGACCCAGTACTTC. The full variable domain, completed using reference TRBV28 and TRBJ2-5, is DVKVTQSSRYLVKRTGEKVFLECVQDMDHENMFWYRQDPGLGLRLIYFSYDVKMKEKGDIPEGYSVSREKKERFSLILESASTNQTSMYLCASSSATRIEGETQYFGPGTRLLVL.

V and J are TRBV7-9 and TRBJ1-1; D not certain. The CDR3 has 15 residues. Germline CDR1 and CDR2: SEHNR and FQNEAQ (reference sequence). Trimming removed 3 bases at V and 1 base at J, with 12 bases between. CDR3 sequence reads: CASSFLGISNTEAFF. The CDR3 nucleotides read TGTGCCAGCAGCTTTCTCGGGATCTCGAACACTGAAGCTTTCTTT.

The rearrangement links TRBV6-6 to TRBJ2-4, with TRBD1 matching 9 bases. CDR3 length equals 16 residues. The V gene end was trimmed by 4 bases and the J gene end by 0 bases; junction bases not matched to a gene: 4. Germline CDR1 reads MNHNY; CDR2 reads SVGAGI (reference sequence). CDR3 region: CASSFTGGLAKNIQYF. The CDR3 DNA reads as TGTGCCAGCAGTTTCACAGGGGGCCTAGCCAAAAACATTCAGTACTTC.

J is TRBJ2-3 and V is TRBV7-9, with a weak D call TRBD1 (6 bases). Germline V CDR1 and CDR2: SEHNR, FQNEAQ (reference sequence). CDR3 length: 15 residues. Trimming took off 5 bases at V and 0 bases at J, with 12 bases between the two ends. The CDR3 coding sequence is TGTGCCAGCAGCCGTACAGGGCCTAGCACAGATACGCAGTATTTT. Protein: CASSRTGPSTDTQYF.

DNA for the CDR3: TGTGCCAGCAGACCTAGCGGGAGGGTTAATGAGCAGTTCTTC. Residues: CASRPSGRVNEQFF. The chain combines TRBV27 with TRBJ2-1; TRBD2 matches at 12 bases. The germline gives CDR1 MNHEY, CDR2 SMNVEV (reference sequence). This CDR3 is built from 14 residues. Trimming took 6 bases from V and 7 from J; bases not matched to a gene: 4.

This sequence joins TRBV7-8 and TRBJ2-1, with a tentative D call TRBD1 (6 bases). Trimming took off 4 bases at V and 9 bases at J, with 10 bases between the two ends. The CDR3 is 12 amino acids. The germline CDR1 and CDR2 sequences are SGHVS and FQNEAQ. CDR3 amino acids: CASSSQGREQFF. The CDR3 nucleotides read TGTGCCAGCAGCTCGCAGGGGCGTGAGCAGTTCTTC.